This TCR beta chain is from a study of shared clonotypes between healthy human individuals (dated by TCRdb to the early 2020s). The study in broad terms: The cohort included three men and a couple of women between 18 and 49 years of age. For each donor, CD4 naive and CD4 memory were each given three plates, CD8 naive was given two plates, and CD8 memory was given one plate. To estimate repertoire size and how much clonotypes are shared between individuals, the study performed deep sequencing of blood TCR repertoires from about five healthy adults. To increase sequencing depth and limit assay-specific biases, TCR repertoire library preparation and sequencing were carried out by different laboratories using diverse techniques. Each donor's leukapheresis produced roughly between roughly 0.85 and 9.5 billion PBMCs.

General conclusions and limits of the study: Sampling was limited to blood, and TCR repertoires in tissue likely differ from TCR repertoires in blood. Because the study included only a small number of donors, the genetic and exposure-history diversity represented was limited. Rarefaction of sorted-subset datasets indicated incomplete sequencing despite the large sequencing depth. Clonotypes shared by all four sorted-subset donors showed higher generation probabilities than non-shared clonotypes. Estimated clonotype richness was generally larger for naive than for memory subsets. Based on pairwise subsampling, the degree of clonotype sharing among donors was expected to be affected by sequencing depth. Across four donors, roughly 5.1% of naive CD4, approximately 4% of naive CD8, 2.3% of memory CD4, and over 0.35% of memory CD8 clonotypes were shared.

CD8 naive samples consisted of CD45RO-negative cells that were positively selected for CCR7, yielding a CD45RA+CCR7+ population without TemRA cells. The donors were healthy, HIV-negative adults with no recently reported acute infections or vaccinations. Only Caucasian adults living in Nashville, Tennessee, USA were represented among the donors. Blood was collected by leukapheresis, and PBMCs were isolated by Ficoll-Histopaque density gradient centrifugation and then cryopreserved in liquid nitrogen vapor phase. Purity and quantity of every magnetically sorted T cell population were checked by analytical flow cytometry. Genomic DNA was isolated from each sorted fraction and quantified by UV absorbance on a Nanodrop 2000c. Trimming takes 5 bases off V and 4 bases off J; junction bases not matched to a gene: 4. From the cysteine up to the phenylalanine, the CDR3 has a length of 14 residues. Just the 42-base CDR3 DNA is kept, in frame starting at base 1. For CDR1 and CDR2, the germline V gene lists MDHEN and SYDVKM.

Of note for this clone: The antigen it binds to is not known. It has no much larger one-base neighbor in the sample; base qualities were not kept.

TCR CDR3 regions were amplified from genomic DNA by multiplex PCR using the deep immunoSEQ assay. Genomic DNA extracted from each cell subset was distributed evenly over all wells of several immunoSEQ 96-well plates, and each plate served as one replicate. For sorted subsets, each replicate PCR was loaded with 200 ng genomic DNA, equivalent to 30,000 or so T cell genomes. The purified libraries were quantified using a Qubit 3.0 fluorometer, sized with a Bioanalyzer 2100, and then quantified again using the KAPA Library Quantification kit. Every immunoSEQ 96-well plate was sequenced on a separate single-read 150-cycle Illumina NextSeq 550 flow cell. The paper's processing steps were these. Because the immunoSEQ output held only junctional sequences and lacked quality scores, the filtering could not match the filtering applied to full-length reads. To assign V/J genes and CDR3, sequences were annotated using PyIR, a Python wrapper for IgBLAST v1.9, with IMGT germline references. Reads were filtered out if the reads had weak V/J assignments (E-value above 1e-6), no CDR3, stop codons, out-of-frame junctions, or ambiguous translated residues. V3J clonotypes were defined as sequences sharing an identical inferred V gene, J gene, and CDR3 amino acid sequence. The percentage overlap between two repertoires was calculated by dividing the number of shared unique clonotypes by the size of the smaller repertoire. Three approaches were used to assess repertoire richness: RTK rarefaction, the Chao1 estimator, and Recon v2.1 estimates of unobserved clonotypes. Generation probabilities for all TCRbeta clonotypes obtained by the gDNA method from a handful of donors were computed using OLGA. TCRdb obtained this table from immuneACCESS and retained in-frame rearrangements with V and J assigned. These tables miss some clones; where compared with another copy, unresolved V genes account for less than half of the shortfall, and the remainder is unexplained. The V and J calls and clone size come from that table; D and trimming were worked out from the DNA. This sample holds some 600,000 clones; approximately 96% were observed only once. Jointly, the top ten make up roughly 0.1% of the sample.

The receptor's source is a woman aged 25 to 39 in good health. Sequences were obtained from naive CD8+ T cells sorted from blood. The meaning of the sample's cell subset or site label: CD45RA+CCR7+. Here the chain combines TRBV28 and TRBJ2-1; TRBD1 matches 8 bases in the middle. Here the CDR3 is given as CASSGQGKYNEQFF. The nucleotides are TGTGCCAGCAGTGGACAGGGCAAGTACAATGAGCAGTTCTTC.